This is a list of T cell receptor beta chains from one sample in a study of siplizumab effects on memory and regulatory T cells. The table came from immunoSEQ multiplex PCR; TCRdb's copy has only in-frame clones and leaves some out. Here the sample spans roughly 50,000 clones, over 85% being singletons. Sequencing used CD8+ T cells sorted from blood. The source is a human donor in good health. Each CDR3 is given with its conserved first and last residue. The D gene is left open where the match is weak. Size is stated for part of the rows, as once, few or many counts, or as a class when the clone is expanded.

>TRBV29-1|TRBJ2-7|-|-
CSVELPTGEQYF
TGCAGCGTCGAATTACCCACGGGGGAGCAGTACTTC
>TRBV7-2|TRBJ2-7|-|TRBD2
CASSPPGGEQYF
TGTGCCAGCAGCCCACCGGGGGGCGAGCAGTACTTC
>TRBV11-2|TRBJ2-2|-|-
CASSLGRGHTLYTGELFF
TGTGCCAGCAGCTTAGGTCGTGGACACACACTCTACACCGGGGAGCTGTTTTTT
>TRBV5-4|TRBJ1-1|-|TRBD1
CAWTGMNTEAFF
TGTGCCTGGACAGGGATGAACACTGAAGCTTTCTTT
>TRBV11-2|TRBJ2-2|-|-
CASSLLTVRGNTGELFF
TGTGCCAGCAGCTTGTTAACAGTCAGAGGTAACACCGGGGAGCTGTTTTTT
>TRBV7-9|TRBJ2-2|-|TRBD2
CASRGTSGTGELFF
TGTGCCAGCAGGGGGACTAGCGGGACCGGGGAGCTGTTTTTT
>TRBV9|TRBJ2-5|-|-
CASSVGSNQETQYF
TGTGCCAGCAGCGTAGGAAGTAACCAAGAGACCCAGTACTTC
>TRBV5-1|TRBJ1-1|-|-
CASSLAMRETNTEAFF
TGCGCCAGCAGCTTGGCCATGCGCGAGACGAACACTGAAGCTTTCTTT
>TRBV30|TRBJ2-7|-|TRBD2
CAWSRSASGSYEQYF
TGTGCCTGGAGTCGTTCTGCTAGCGGGAGTTACGAGCAGTACTTC
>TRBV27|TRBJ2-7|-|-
CASSRDGLIYEQYF
TGTGCCAGCAGCAGGGACGGATTGATATACGAGCAGTACTTC
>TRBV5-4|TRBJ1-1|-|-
CASSSLILQGNTEAFF
TGTGCCAGCAGCTCGTTAATCCTACAGGGTAACACTGAAGCTTTCTTT
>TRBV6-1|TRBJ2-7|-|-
CASSARATYEQYF
TGTGCCAGCAGTGCGAGGGCAACCTACGAGCAGTACTTC
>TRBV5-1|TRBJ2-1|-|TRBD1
CASSLDRQGRGNEQFF
TGCGCCAGCAGCTTGGACAGACAGGGCCGAGGCAATGAGCAGTTCTTC
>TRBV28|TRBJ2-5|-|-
CASSLWGLTQYF
TGTGCCAGCAGTTTGTGGGGGTTAACCCAGTACTTC
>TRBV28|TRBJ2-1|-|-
CASSLRAGLPYNEQFF
TGTGCCAGCAGTTTGCGGGCGGGTCTCCCCTACAATGAGCAGTTCTTC
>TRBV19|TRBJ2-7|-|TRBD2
CASSITSGSPEQYF
TGTGCCAGTAGTATAACCAGCGGGAGTCCCGAGCAGTACTTC
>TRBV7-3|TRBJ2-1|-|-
CASSLFGGNNEQFF
TGTGCCAGCAGCTTATTTGGCGGGAACAATGAGCAGTTCTTC
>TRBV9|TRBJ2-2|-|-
CASSVGTGELFF
TGTGCCAGCAGCGTAGGCACCGGGGAGCTGTTTTTT
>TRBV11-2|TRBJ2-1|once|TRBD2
CASSFLAGAGNEQFF
TGTGCCAGCAGCTTTTTAGCGGGAGCTGGGAATGAGCAGTTCTTC